Listed below are T cell receptor beta chains from one sample, sequenced in a study of T cell responses to AZD1222 COVID-19 vaccine. TCRdb's table, derived via immunoSEQ multiplex PCR, lists solely in-frame clones and lacks some. The data show some 130,000 clones, around 84% seen once. Here the sequenced sample was peripheral blood, taken on day 0 of AZD1222 vaccination. These receptors all come from an adult in good health. CDR3s include the opening cysteine and the closing phenylalanine or tryptophan. Expanded clones get a size class; other rows say once, few or many, or leave the size out.

V gene: TRBV28
J gene: TRBJ1-3
clone size: .
CDR3 protein: CASSSRHHTGNTIYF

V gene: TRBV10-3
J gene: TRBJ1-3
clone size: .
CDR3 protein: CAIGPGQPILSGNTIYF

V gene: TRBV7-6
J gene: TRBJ2-1
clone size: once
CDR3 protein: CASTRKGGFATDEQFF

V gene: TRBV19
J gene: TRBJ1-4
clone size: once
CDR3 protein: CASRTRGTNEKLFF

V gene: TRBV19
J gene: TRBJ1-2
clone size: .
CDR3 protein: CASSIDLTGRGGFYGYTF

V gene: TRBV7-9
J gene: TRBJ1-6
clone size: .
CDR3 protein: CASSLSGQGTGPLHF

V gene: TRBV15
J gene: TRBJ1-5
clone size: .
CDR3 protein: CATSRDQGWMVQPQHF

V gene: TRBV5-1
J gene: TRBJ1-5
clone size: .
CDR3 protein: CASSPLAGGGQPQHF

V gene: TRBV6-5
J gene: TRBJ2-7
clone size: .
CDR3 protein: CASSTTVVASREQYF

V gene: TRBV2
J gene: TRBJ1-1
clone size: .
CDR3 protein: CAGGQGMNTEAFF

V gene: TRBV7-9
J gene: TRBJ2-2
clone size: .
CDR3 protein: CAVTGELFF

V gene: TRBV19
J gene: TRBJ1-3
clone size: .
CDR3 protein: CASSINNSGNTIYF

V gene: TRBV30
J gene: TRBJ2-1
clone size: .
CDR3 protein: CAWEQDWFRDEQFF

V gene: TRBV2
J gene: TRBJ2-2
clone size: .
CDR3 protein: CASSRRNTGELFF

V gene: TRBV30
J gene: TRBJ1-1
clone size: .
CDR3 protein: CAWTPNSRSSEAFF

V gene: TRBV3-1/TRBV3-2
J gene: TRBJ1-2
clone size: .
CDR3 protein: CASSQVNRVNYGYTF

V gene: TRBV10-3
J gene: TRBJ1-2
clone size: .
CDR3 protein: CAISEGQGGGYTF

V gene: TRBV29-1
J gene: TRBJ2-2
clone size: .
CDR3 protein: CSATGLTNTGELFF

V gene: TRBV7-8
J gene: TRBJ2-2
clone size: .
CDR3 protein: CASRRTSGGLNTGELFF

V gene: TRBV7-2
J gene: TRBJ2-2
clone size: .
CDR3 protein: CASSSSPGAGELFF

V gene: TRBV7-2
J gene: TRBJ1-1
clone size: .
CDR3 protein: CASSLWQGAEAFF

V gene: TRBV19
J gene: TRBJ1-5
clone size: .
CDR3 protein: CASSIYLSGVNQPQHF

V gene: TRBV28
J gene: TRBJ2-3
clone size: .
CDR3 protein: CASSIRTSTDTQYF

V gene: TRBV27
J gene: TRBJ2-1
clone size: .
CDR3 protein: CASSSPMGRGEQFF

V gene: TRBV4-1
J gene: TRBJ1-6
clone size: .
CDR3 protein: CASSQEQASSVSPLHF

V gene: TRBV5-1
J gene: TRBJ1-3
clone size: .
CDR3 protein: CASSLGHGGQGLFSGNTIYF

V gene: TRBV12-3/TRBV12-4
J gene: TRBJ1-1
clone size: .
CDR3 protein: CASSYRESAFF

V gene: TRBV7-9
J gene: TRBJ1-3
clone size: .
CDR3 protein: CASSWDTSSGNTIYF

V gene: TRBV9
J gene: TRBJ2-7
clone size: .
CDR3 protein: CASSVVDSSNEQYF

V gene: TRBV2
J gene: TRBJ1-2
clone size: once
CDR3 protein: CASSVKGNYGYTF

V gene: TRBV20-1
J gene: TRBJ1-2
clone size: .
CDR3 protein: CSARSVHGYTF

V gene: TRBV7-3
J gene: TRBJ1-6
clone size: .
CDR3 protein: CASSLRGVDNSPLHF

V gene: TRBV5-5
J gene: TRBJ1-5
clone size: few
CDR3 protein: CASSLYWAGQPQHF

V gene: TRBV21-1
J gene: TRBJ1-1
clone size: .
CDR3 protein: CASSDPQGFEAFF

V gene: TRBV9
J gene: TRBJ1-2
clone size: .
CDR3 protein: CASSAHTGGEGYTF

V gene: TRBV7-9
J gene: TRBJ1-2
clone size: .
CDR3 protein: CASSYDRRRGRAGYTF

V gene: TRBV29-1
J gene: TRBJ1-2
clone size: .
CDR3 protein: CSVGGAPGYGYTF

V gene: TRBV9
J gene: TRBJ2-3
clone size: .
CDR3 protein: CASSVGVTDTQYF